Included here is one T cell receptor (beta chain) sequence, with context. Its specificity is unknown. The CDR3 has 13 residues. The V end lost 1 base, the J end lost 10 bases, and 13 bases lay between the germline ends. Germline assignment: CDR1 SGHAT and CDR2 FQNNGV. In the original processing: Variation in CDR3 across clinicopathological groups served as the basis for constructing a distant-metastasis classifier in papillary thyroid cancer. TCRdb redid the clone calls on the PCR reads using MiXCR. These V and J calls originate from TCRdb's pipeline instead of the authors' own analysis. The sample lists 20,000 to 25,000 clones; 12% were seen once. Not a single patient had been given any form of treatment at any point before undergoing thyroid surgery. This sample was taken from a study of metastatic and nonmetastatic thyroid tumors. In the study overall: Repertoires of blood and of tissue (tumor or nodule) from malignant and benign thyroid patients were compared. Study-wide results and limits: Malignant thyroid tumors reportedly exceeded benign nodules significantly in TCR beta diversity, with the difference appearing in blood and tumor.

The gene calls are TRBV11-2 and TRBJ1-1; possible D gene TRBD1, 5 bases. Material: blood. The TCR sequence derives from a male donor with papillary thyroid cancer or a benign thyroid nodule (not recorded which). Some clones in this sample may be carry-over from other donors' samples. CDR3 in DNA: TGTGCCAGCAGCTTAGTAGGGGACCCGGGAGCTTTCTTT. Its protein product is CASSLVGDPGAFF.